This TCR beta chain comes out of a study of T cells in Graves' hyperthyroidism and ophthalmopathy. Study-level points and caveats: Blood also contained most expanded thyroid clonotypes above 0.001.

Around 10 ml fresh peripheral blood yielded the PBMCs. RNA transcripts yielded amplified TCR beta CDR3 regions. HTBI primers were the set used in a first-round RT-PCR of the TCR CDR3. TCRdb analysed the multiplex PCR reads with MiXCR anew, one entry per CDR3 protein. The sample holds under 550,000 distinct CDR3 sequences, 15% to 20% seen once. The V gene lost 4 bases and the J gene lost 7 bases, with 17 bases spanning the gap. The germline gives CDR1 SGHRS, CDR2 YFSETQ. CDR3 length: 15 amino acids. Turning to this clonotype: Its target is not known.

The sequenced sample consisted of blood. V is TRBV5-1 and J is TRBJ2-2; tentatively, D is TRBD1 or TRBD2 (6 bases each). The receptor was isolated from a man aged 35 to 55 with Graves' ophthalmopathy. The CDR3 DNA reads as TGCGCCAGCAGCCCGGTTGGGGGGCATGTCGGGGAGCTGTTTTTT. Its protein product is CASSPVGGHVGELFF.